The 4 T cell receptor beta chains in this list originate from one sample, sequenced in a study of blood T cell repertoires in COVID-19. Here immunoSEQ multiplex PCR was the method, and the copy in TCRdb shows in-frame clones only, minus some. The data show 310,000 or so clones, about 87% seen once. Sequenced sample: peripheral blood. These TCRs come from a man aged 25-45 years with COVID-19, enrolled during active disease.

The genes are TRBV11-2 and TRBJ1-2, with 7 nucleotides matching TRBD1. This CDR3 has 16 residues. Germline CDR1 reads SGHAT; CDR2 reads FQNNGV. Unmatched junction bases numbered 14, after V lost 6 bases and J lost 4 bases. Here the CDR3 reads CASRPITRDSIYGYTF. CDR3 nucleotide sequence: TGTGCCAGCAGACCCATAACCCGGGACAGTATCTATGGCTACACCTTC.

CDR3 in amino acids: CASRGAEDSPLHF. The CDR3 region has the DNA TGCGCCAGCAGGGGGGCTGAGGATTCACCCCTCCACTTT. The V gene is TRBV5-1, the J gene TRBJ1-6; D is possibly TRBD1 (6 bases). The CDR3 runs 13 residues. Germline lookup yields CDR1 SGHRS and CDR2 YFSETQ. The V end lost 5 bases, the J end lost 8 bases, and 11 bases lay between the germline ends. The full variable domain, rest sourced from reference TRBV5-1 and TRBJ1-6, is KAGVTQTPRYLIKTRGQQVTLSCSPISGHRSVSWYQQTPGQGLQFLFEYFSETQRNKGNFPGRFSGRQFSNSRSEMNVSTLELGDSALYLCASRGAEDSPLHFGNGTRLTVT.

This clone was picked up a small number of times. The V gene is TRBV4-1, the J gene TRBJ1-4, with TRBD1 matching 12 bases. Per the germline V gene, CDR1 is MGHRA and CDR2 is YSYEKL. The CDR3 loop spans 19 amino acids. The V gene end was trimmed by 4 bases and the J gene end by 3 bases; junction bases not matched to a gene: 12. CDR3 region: CASSRYGTGGAVSNEKLFF. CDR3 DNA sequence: TGCGCCAGCAGCCGGTACGGGACAGGGGGCGCGGTATCTAATGAAAAACTGTTTTTT.

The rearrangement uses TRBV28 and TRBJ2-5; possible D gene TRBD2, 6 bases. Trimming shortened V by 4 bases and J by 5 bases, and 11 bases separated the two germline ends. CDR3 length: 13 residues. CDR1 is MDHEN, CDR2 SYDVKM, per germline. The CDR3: CASSSRLVETQYF. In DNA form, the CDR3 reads TGTGCCAGCAGTTCCCGACTAGTGGAGACCCAGTACTTC. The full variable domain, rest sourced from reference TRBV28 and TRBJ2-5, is DVKVTQSSRYLVKRTGEKVFLECVQDMDHENMFWYRQDPGLGLRLIYFSYDVKMKEKGDIPEGYSVSREKKERFSLILESASTNQTSMYLCASSSRLVETQYFGPGTRLLVL.